The 10 T cell receptor beta chains in this list originate from one sample, sequenced in a study of T cell changes during pregnancy in multiple sclerosis. TCRdb's copy holds only in-frame clones and misses some; the assay was immunoSEQ multiplex PCR. Of 91,000 or so clones in the sample, 90% to 95% are singletons; the top ten hold 0.99%. The sample was peripheral blood, taken after pregnancy. These receptors came from a female donor with multiple sclerosis, enrolled in a pregnancy study.

The J gene is TRBJ1-2, the V gene TRBV14, with a tentative D call TRBD1 (6 bases). V was shortened by 0 bases and J by 7 bases, with 15 bases between the two germline ends. This CDR3 region has 15 residues. Looked up from germline, CDR1 is SGHDN and CDR2 is FVKESK. CDR3 nucleotides: TGTGCCAGCAGCCAAGATATGCGGGGGGCGTCTGGCTACACCTTC. Translation: CASSQDMRGASGYTF. Complete variable domain (other parts from reference TRBV14 and TRBJ1-2): EAGVTQFPSHSVIEKGQTVTLRCDPISGHDNLYWYRRVMGKEIKFLLHFVKESKQDESGMPNNRFLAERTGGTYSTLKVQPAELEDSGVYFCASSQDMRGASGYTFGSGTRLTVV.

The chain uses TRBV16 and TRBJ2-2; 10 bases align to TRBD2. The CDR3 totals 16 residues. After removal of 1 base from V and 10 bases from J, the junction contained 9 bases not matched to a gene. Germline lookup yields CDR1 KGHSY and CDR2 FQNENV. This CDR3 reads CASSQYASGRNEELFF. CDR3 in DNA: TGTGCCAGCAGCCAATATGCTAGCGGGAGAAATGAGGAGCTGTTTTTT. The complete variable domain, with remaining parts taken from reference TRBV16 and TRBJ2-2, reads GEEVAQTPKHLVRGEGQKAKLYCAPIKGHSYVFWYQQVLKNEFKFLISFQNENVFDETGMPKERFSAKCLPNSPCSLEIQATKLEDSAVYFCASSQYASGRNEELFFGEGSRLTVL.

This clone was seen once. Here the CDR3 DNA reads TGTGCCAGTAGTTCGTACAATGAGCAGTTCTTC. Translation: CASSSYNEQFF. The chain links TRBV19 to TRBJ2-1, with unresolved D. CDR3 size: 11 residues. V lost 5 bases and J 4 bases, leaving 3 bases between the germline ends. The germline V gene has CDR1 LNHDA and CDR2 SQIVND (reference sequence).

J is TRBJ1-2 and V is TRBV5-4; the D is unclear. V was trimmed by 4 bases and J by 1 base, leaving 11 bases between them. Germline V gene lookup returns CDR1 SGHNT and CDR2 YYREEE (reference sequence). The CDR3 has 14 residues. The CDR3 nucleotides read TGTGCCAGCAGCCTTTGGAGAGATAACTATGGCTACACCTTC. Translating gives CASSLWRDNYGYTF.

The chain employs TRBV4-1 and TRBJ2-3, with D maybe TRBD2 (5 bases). CDR3 length: 11 residues. V gave up 6 bases and J gave up 6 bases, with 7 bases separating them. The germline V gene has CDR1 MGHRA and CDR2 YSYEKL. CDR3 sequence: CASRRGDTQYF. In DNA form, the CDR3 reads TGCGCCAGCAGACGAGGGGATACGCAGTATTTT.

The chain carries TRBV4-1 and TRBJ2-1, with a weak D call TRBD2 (5 bases). Trimming shortened V by 1 base and J by 0 bases, and 13 bases separated the two germline ends. The germline V gene encodes CDR1 MGHRA and CDR2 YSYEKL. This CDR3 spans 17 amino acids. The CDR3, as DNA: TGCGCCAGCAGCCAAGGCCGGGCTAGCCGCTCCTACAATGAGCAGTTCTTC. Amino acid sequence: CASSQGRASRSYNEQFF.

The chain uses TRBV2 and TRBJ2-7; 12 bases are shared with TRBD1. V lost 2 bases to trimming and J lost 6 bases; unmatched junction nucleotides: 8. The CDR3 runs 16 residues. CDR1 SNHLY and CDR2 FYNNEI come from the germline V gene. The CDR3 bases are TGTGCCAGCAGTGAATGGTTCGGGACAGGGGGCGCCGAGCAGTACTTC. Amino acids: CASSEWFGTGGAEQYF.

This sequence joins TRBV6-6 and TRBJ1-1; TRBD1 might be the D (5 bases). V gave up 0 bases and J gave up 11 bases, with 10 bases separating them. The CDR3 is made up of 12 amino acids. Germline V gene lookup returns CDR1 MNHNY and CDR2 SVGAGI (reference sequence). Here the CDR3 reads CASSYSGQAAFF. In DNA, the CDR3 is TGTGCCAGCAGTTACTCGGGGCAGGCGGCTTTCTTT.

This chain connects TRBV6-4 to TRBJ2-1; the match to TRBD2 covers 10 bases. From germline, CDR1 is MRHNA and CDR2 SNTAGT. The CDR3 spans 14 residues. The trim removed 4 bases at V and 3 bases at J, leaving 0 bases unmatched. CDR3 DNA: TGTGCCAGCAGTGCTAGCGGGAGCTACAATGAGCAGTTCTTC. Amino acids: CASSASGSYNEQFF.

The rearrangement uses TRBV7-8 and TRBJ1-2; possibly TRBD1 for D (5 bases). V lost 1 base and J 6 bases, leaving 12 bases between the germline ends. Germline lookup yields CDR1 SGHVS and CDR2 FQNEAQ. The CDR3 sequence is 14 residues long. CDR3 DNA sequence: TGTGCCAGCAGCTTAGTTCAGGGCGCAGATGGCTACACCTTC. This sequence encodes CASSLVQGADGYTF.